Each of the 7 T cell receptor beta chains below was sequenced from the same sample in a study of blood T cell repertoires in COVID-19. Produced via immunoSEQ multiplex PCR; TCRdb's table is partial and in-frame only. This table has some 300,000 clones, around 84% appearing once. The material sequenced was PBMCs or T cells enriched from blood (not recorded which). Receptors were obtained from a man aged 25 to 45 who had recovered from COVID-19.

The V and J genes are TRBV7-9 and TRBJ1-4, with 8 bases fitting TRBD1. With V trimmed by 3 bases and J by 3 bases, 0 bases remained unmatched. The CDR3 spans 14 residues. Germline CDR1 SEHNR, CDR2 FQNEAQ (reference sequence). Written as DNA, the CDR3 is TGTGCCAGCAGCTTGGGACAGGCTAATGAAAAACTGTTTTTT. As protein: CASSLGQANEKLFF.

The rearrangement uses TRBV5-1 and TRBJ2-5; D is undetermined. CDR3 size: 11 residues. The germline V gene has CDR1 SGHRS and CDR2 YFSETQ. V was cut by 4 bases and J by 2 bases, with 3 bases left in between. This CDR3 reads CASSQQETQYF. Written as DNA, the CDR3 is TGCGCCAGCAGCCAACAAGAGACCCAGTACTTC.

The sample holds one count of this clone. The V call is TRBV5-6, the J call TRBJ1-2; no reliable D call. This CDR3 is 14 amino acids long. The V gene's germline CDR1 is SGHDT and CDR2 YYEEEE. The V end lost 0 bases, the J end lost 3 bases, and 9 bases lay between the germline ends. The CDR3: CASSLGRRDYGYTF. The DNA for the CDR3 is TGTGCCAGCAGCTTGGGTAGGCGGGACTATGGCTACACCTTC.

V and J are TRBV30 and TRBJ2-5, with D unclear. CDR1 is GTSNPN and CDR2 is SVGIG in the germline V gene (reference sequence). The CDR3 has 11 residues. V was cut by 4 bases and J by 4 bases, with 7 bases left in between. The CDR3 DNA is TGTGCCTGGAAGTATAGAGAGACCCAGTACTTC. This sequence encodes CAWKYRETQYF. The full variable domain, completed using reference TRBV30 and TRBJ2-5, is SQTIHQWPATLVQPVGSPLSLECTVEGTSNPNLYWYRQAAGRGLQLLFYSVGIGQISSEVPQNLSASRPQDRQFILSSKKLLLSDSGFYLCAWKYRETQYFGPGTRLLVL.

CDR3 nucleotide sequence: TGTGCCAGTACACAGGGTATTGGGCACGATACGCAGTATTTT. Its translation: CASTQGIGHDTQYF. The rearrangement uses TRBV21-1 and TRBJ2-3; the DNA was not used to check the table's D call, TRBD1. TRBV21-1 is noted as a pseudogene. The CDR3 loop spans 14 amino acids.

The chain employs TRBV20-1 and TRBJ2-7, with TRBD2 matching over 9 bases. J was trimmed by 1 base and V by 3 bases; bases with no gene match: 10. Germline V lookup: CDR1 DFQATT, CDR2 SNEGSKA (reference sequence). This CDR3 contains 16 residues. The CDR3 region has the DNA TGCAGTGCTAGTGGCGCGACTAGCGGACTTTCCTACGAGCAGTACTTC. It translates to CSASGATSGLSYEQYF.

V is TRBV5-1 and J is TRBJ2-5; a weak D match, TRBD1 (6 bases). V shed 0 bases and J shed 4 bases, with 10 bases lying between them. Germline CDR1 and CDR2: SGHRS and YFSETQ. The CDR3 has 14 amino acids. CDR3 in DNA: TGCGCCAGCAGCTTGGCCAACAGGGCAGAGACCCAGTACTTC. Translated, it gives CASSLANRAETQYF.